This TCR beta chain is from a study of spatial heterogeneity in lung cancer. General study findings and limits: Tumor mutation counts were tracked by expanded intratumoral alpha and beta TCR counts.

The sample's time point: sample taken at primary tumor resection. Samples were obtained from some 70 donors, all untreated early-stage non-small cell lung cancer patients. Whole RNA, which was extracted from tumor, nontumor lung tissue or frozen PBMC, was sequenced without any cell sorting. This clonotype was seen at least ten times. Antigen specificity is unknown. V lost 0 bases and J 7 bases, leaving 13 bases between the germline ends. Germline V CDR1 and CDR2: SGDLS, YYNGEE. The CDR3 has 14 amino acids. TCRdb recomputed calls from the 5' RACE reads with MiXCR, one row per CDR3 protein. The sample lists 10,000 to 12,000 distinct CDR3 sequences; 10% to 15% were seen once.

The receptor was derived from a female donor with early-stage non-small cell lung cancer. The material was lung tumor tissue, obtained at surgery. The chain employs TRBV9 and TRBJ1-2; D not certain. The CDR3 DNA sequence: TGTGCCAGCAGCGTAGTCCCAGGAACAAGTGGCTACACCTTC. Its translation: CASSVVPGTSGYTF.